A single sample is the source of the 3 T cell receptor beta chains below, sequenced in a study of blood T cells in healthy people across ages. Alongside a J-beta primer mix, a sample-barcoded 5' primer served in a second PCR lasting about 7 to 12 cycles. TCRdb reprocessed the 5' RACE reads via MiXCR and lists one record per CDR3 protein. The sample contains over 1,200,000 distinct CDR3 sequences, around 59% of which appear only once. The sample taken for sequencing was blood. These receptor sequences come from a man younger than 35 in good health.

The V call is TRBV12-3 or TRBV12-4, the J call TRBJ1-5; D not resolved. V lost 6 bases to trimming and J lost 10 bases, with 13 bases between them. This CDR3 comprises 12 residues. The chain's CDR3 is CASSPTGAPQHF. The DNA for the CDR3 is TGTGCCAGCAGCCCCACGGGAGCTCCCCAGCATTTT.

The V call is TRBV27, the J call TRBJ2-4; 7 bases align to TRBD1. The CDR3 length is 14 residues. Germline CDR1 and CDR2: MNHEY and SMNVEV (reference sequence). Trimming cost V 6 bases and J 1 base; bases outside gene matches: 3. CDR3 loop: CASRLQGAKNIQYF. The CDR3 region has the DNA TGTGCCAGCAGACTACAGGGGGCCAAAAACATTCAGTACTTC.

The rearrangement joins TRBV11-2 to TRBJ2-1; 9 bases fit TRBD2. Germline trimming cut 7 bases from V and 8 bases from J; bases unmatched to any gene: 9. Germline CDR1 is SGHAT and CDR2 is FQNNGV. The CDR3 spans 14 residues. The CDR3 spells CASTLAGLSDEQFF. CDR3 nucleotides: TGTGCCAGCACCCTAGCGGGATTAAGTGATGAGCAGTTCTTC.